The 22 T cell receptor beta chains below all came from one sample that was sequenced in a study of immune heterogeneity within non-small cell lung tumors. The TCR beta CDR3 region underwent multiplex PCR amplification with 32 V and 13 J primers. TCRdb reanalysed the multiplex PCR reads using MiXCR and keeps one entry per CDR3 protein. The sample holds more than 14,000 distinct CDR3 sequences; 28% are singletons and the top ten take roughly 5.5%. TCRs were amplified from 600 ng gDNA of bulk tumor per sample. During surgery, each primary tumor gave multiple biopsies spaced as far apart as possible. Enrolled individuals presented with untreated, newly diagnosed non-small cell lung cancer and received curative surgery. Sequencing was carried out using lung tumor tissue. These receptors all come from a man aged 35 to 55 with non-small cell lung cancer.

This clonotype has a count of ten or more. The chain is built from TRBV9 and TRBJ1-5; 9 bases line up with TRBD1. This CDR3 region has 15 residues. Unmatched junction bases numbered 8, after V lost 4 bases and J lost 6 bases. Germline CDR1 SGDLS, CDR2 YYNGEE. Here the CDR3 reads CASSPGTGRSQPQHF. In DNA, the CDR3 is TGTGCCAGCAGCCCGGGGACAGGGAGGAGTCAGCCCCAGCATTTT.

The rearrangement uses TRBV12-3 or TRBV12-4 and TRBJ1-3; D call uncertain. The ends were cut back, 5 bases at V and 7 bases at J, with 15 bases in the middle. This CDR3 has 14 amino acids. CDR3 residues: CASSTINSTNTIYF. CDR3 DNA: TGTGCCAGCAGTACCATTAATTCCACGAACACCATATATTTT.

Concerning this clonotype itself: A much larger clone is a single base away; this may be a read error. This rearrangement joins TRBV27 to TRBJ2-1, with D maybe TRBD2 (7 bases). The CDR3 runs to 18 residues. Germline assignment: CDR1 MNHEY and CDR2 SMNVEV (reference sequence). Trimming pared 6 bases from V and 7 bases from J, leaving 28 bases between. The CDR3 is CASRRQVAGTIGRNEQFF. CDR3 DNA: TGTGCCAGCAGGCGACAGGTGGCAGGGACTATCGGGAGGAATGAGCAGTTCTTC.

Details on this clonotype: This may stem from a read error, because a much larger clone lies one nucleotide away. The V and J genes are TRBV12-3 or TRBV12-4 and TRBJ2-7; tentative D call: TRBD1 (9 bases). V shed 5 bases and J shed 5 bases, with 28 bases lying between them. The CDR3 length is 18 residues. This CDR3 reads CASSLNLYTGGGGHEQYF. For the CDR3, the DNA is TGTGCCAGCAGTCTTAACCTCTACACAGGGGGCGGGGGGCACGAGCAGTACTTC.

This clonotype was counted ten times or more. This sequence joins TRBV18 and TRBJ2-7; D gene uncertain. V lost 3 bases to trimming and J lost 0 bases, with 9 bases between them. This CDR3 comprises 14 residues. Germline values: CDR1 KGHSH, CDR2 LQKENI. The CDR3 is CASSPSTGSYEQYF. CDR3 in DNA: TGTGCCAGCTCACCCTCGACCGGCTCCTACGAGCAGTACTTC.

The chain joins TRBV15 to TRBJ2-5, with D perhaps assigned TRBD1 or TRBD2 (6 bases each). Looked up from germline, CDR1 is LNHNV and CDR2 is YYDKDF (reference sequence). CDR3 size: 19 residues. V was shortened by 0 bases and J by 1 base, with 21 bases between the two germline ends. The DNA for the CDR3 is TGTGCCACCAGCAGAGATCTCCCCTCGGGGGCCCACCTCCAAGAGACCCAGTACTTC. It is translated as CATSRDLPSGAHLQETQYF. Using reference TRBV15 and TRBJ2-5 for the parts outside the CDR3, the full variable domain is DAMVIQNPRYQVTQFGKPVTLSCSQTLNHNVMYWYQQKSSQAPKLLFHYYDKDFNNEADTPDNFQSRRPNTSFCFLDIRSPGLGDTAMYLCATSRDLPSGAHLQETQYFGPGTRLLVL.

A note on this clonotype: Given the absence of the conserved phenylalanine or tryptophan at the CDR3 end, a read error is likely. The CDR3 protein is CASSILGEKGEQFS. The DNA of the CDR3 is TGTGCCAGCAGTATTCTGGGGGAGAAGGGTGAGCAGTTCTCC. V and J are TRBV5-4 and TRBJ2-1; perhaps D is TRBD1 or TRBD2 (5 bases each). Between the trimmed V and J ends, which lost 5 bases and 9 bases, there was a span of 18 bases. From germline, CDR1 is SGHNT and CDR2 YYREEE (reference sequence). CDR3 size: 14 residues.

This clonotype was seen at least ten times. The chain is built from TRBV6-1 and TRBJ1-1; D is ambiguous. The CDR3 length is 13 residues. The V end was cut by 5 bases, the J end by 4 bases, with 11 bases between. Per germline, CDR1 MNHNS and CDR2 SASEGT. This CDR3 reads CASSYSLGTEAFF. In DNA, the CDR3 is TGTGCCAGCAGTTATAGTTTGGGCACTGAAGCTTTCTTT.

This clonotype has a count of ten or more. V and J are TRBV28 and TRBJ1-2, with D tentatively TRBD1 (5 bases). CDR1 is MDHEN and CDR2 is SYDVKM in the germline V gene. Trimming removed 4 bases from V and 4 bases from J, with 19 bases in between. CDR3 length equals 16 residues. CDR3 sequence: CASSSPVRVVSYGYTF. The CDR3 region has the DNA TGTGCCAGCAGTTCCCCCGTCAGGGTCGTTTCCTATGGCTACACCTTC.

About this clonotype: The junction does not match germline at one end; this may be a read error. The V gene is TRBV20-1, the J gene TRBJ2-1; 12 bases fit TRBD2. Germline V gene sequence: CDR1 DFQATT, CDR2 SNEGSKA (reference sequence). The CDR3 loop spans 15 amino acids. CDR3 sequence: CSAKTGTSGYNEQFF. Here the CDR3 DNA reads TGCAGTGCCAAGACCGGGACTAGCGGGTACAATGAGCAGTTCTTT.

This clonotype was seen ten or more times. In DNA form, the CDR3 reads TGTGCCAGCGGGGGAACAGGGCTCTCCGGGACCCAGTACTTC. Amino acids: CASGGTGLSGTQYF. The chain couples TRBV9 to TRBJ2-5, with a weak D call TRBD1 (6 bases). V lost 7 bases to trimming and J lost 7 bases, with 20 bases between them. Germline V gene data show CDR1 as SGDLS and CDR2 as YYNGEE. The CDR3 loop spans 14 amino acids.

The chain recombines TRBV14 with TRBJ1-2; D is unclear. The CDR3 loop spans 16 amino acids. Germline-derived CDR1 and CDR2 are SGHDN and FVKESK. Trimming removed 0 bases at V and 8 bases at J, with 19 bases between. Here the CDR3 reads CASSQETGSVTVGYTF. The CDR3, as DNA: TGTGCCAGCAGCCAAGAAACGGGGTCTGTCACGGTGGGCTACACCTTC.

This clonotype occurred a few times. The chain uses TRBV7-9 and TRBJ2-7, with TRBD1 as a possible D gene (5 bases). Trimming took 5 bases from V and 6 from J, leaving 17 bases between them. The CDR3 spans 14 residues. Germline CDR1 SEHNR, CDR2 FQNEAQ (reference sequence). In nucleotides, the CDR3 is TGTGCCAGCAGCACCCCCGACAGTGGTCCCGAGCAGTACTTC. This gives the protein CASSTPDSGPEQYF.

A word on this clonotype: Sequence at one end of the junction differs from germline and may be a read error. The chain links TRBV15 to TRBJ1-5; no firm D call. Germline loops: CDR1 LNHNV, CDR2 YYDKDF (reference sequence). This CDR3 region has 15 residues. CDR3 nucleotides: TGTGCCACCAGAAGAGATTTCGGAGGCGGGCAGCCCCAGCATTTT. Translation gives CATRRDFGGGQPQHF.

In its sample, this clonotype was seen many times. V is TRBV20-1 and J is TRBJ2-5, with D possibly being TRBD1 (6 bases). V was shortened by 5 bases and J by 2 bases, with 9 bases between the two germline ends. CDR3 size: 12 residues. CDR1 and CDR2 from the germline V gene are DFQATT and SNEGSKA (reference sequence). CDR3 sequence (DNA): TGCAGTGCTGTGGGGGCTCAAGAGACCCAGTACTTC. Amino acids: CSAVGAQETQYF.

The V and J genes are TRBV5-1 and TRBJ2-3; 7 bases align to TRBD2. Germline CDR1 is SGHRS and CDR2 is YFSETQ. Trimming removed 0 bases from V and 4 bases from J; junction bases left unmatched: 5. This CDR3 is 15 amino acids long. The CDR3: CASSLGTRGADTQYF. The DNA of the CDR3 is TGCGCCAGCAGCTTGGGGACTAGGGGAGCAGATACGCAGTATTTT.

This clonotype was detected ten times or more. The chain has TRBV3-1 and TRBJ1-5, with D tentatively TRBD1 (5 bases). Germline CDR1 is LGHDT and CDR2 is YNNKEL (reference sequence). The CDR3 spans 13 residues. V gave up 2 bases and J gave up 6 bases, with 8 bases separating them. The CDR3 coding sequence is TGTGCCAGCAGCCAAACTAGGGGTCAGCCCCAGCATTTT. This gives the protein CASSQTRGQPQHF.

This clonotype is judged medium-sized. For the CDR3, the DNA is TGTGCCAGTAGCAAACAACAGGGGGCGGTGGAGACCCAGTACTTC. Encoded protein: CASSKQQGAVETQYF. The genes are TRBV19 and TRBJ2-5; 9 positions agree with TRBD1. With V trimmed by 6 bases and J by 5 bases, 10 bases remained unmatched. The CDR3 runs 15 residues. Germline-derived CDR1 and CDR2 are LNHDA and SQIVND (reference sequence).

The chain joins TRBV20-1 to TRBJ2-1, with D hard to call. The germline gives CDR1 DFQATT, CDR2 SNEGSKA (reference sequence). V gave up 3 bases and J gave up 3 bases, with 9 bases separating them. The CDR3 length is 13 residues. Here the CDR3 DNA reads TGCAGTGCTAGGGGTCTTTACTACAATGAGCAGTTCTTC. This gives the protein CSARGLYYNEQFF.

By its share, this clonotype is medium-sized (0.01 to 0.1%). This sequence joins TRBV5-1 and TRBJ2-1, with 7 bases matching TRBD2. This CDR3 region has 15 residues. Trimming at V came to 6 bases and at J to 3 bases, leaving 9 bases not matched to a gene. CDR1 and CDR2 from the germline V gene are SGHRS and YFSETQ. The DNA for the CDR3 is TGCGCCAGCACCCCCTCGGGCGGGAGCTACAATGAGCAGTTCTTC. Translated: CASTPSGGSYNEQFF.

This clonotype has at least ten counts. The chain couples TRBV6-2 or TRBV6-3 to TRBJ2-2; 7 nucleotides agree with TRBD2. Germline CDR1 and CDR2: MNHEY and SVGEGT. V was clipped by 2 bases and J by 1 base; unmatched bases: 4. The CDR3 loop spans 16 amino acids. CDR3 amino acids: CASSYGGVMNTGELFF. DNA of the CDR3: TGTGCCAGCAGTTACGGGGGGGTTATGAACACCGGGGAGCTGTTTTTT.

Points on this clonotype: A read error may explain this, as a much larger clone is one base away. The chain has TRBV10-3 and TRBJ1-3; D is uncertain. Trimming left V 4 bases short and J 0 bases short, with 13 bases between. The germline V gene encodes CDR1 ENHRY and CDR2 SYGVKD. The CDR3 is 16 residues long. DNA of the CDR3: TGTGCCATCAGTGTCTGGGGAATTGACTCTGGAAACACCATATATTTT. Protein: CAISVWGIDSGNTIYF.